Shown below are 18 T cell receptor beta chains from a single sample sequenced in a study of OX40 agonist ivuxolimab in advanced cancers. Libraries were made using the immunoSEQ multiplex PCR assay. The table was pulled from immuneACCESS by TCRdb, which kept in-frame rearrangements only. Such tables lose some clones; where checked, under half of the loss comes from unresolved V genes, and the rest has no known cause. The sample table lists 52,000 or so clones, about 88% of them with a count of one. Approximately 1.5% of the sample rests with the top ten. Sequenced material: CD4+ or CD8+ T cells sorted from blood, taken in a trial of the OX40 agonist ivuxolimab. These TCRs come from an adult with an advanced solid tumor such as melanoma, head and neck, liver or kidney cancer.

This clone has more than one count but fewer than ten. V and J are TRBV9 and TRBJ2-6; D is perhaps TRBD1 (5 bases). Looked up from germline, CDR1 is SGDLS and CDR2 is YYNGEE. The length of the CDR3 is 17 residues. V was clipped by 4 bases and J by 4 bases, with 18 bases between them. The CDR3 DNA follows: TGTGCCAGCAGCTCGACCTCAGGGCTCTCGGGGGCCAACGTCCTGACTTTC. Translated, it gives CASSSTSGLSGANVLTF.

CDR3 DNA: TGCGCCAGCAGCTTGGCCCGCCAAGAGACCCAGTACTTC. It codes for CASSLARQETQYF. This chain uses TRBV5-1 with TRBJ2-5, with D uncertain. Germline CDR1 and CDR2: SGHRS and YFSETQ. The CDR3 spans 13 residues. V was clipped by 0 bases and J by 1 base, with 4 bases between them.

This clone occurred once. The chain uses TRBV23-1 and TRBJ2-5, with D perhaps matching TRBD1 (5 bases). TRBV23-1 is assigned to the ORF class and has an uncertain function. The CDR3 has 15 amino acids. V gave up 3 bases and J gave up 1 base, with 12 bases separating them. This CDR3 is CASSQGPGPQETQYF. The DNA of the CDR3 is TGCGCCAGCAGTCAGGGGCCAGGGCCCCAAGAGACCCAGTACTTC.

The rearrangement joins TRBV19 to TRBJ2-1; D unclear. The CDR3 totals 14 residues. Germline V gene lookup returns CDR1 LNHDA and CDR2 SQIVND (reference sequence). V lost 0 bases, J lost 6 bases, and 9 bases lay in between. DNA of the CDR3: TGTGCCAGTAGTATAGAGGAAGGCCCCAATGAGCAGTTCTTC. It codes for CASSIEEGPNEQFF.

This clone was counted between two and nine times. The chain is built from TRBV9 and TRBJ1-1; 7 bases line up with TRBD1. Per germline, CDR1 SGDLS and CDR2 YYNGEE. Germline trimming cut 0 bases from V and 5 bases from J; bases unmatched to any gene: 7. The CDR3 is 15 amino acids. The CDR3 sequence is CASSVDPRGGTEAFF. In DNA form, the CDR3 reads TGTGCCAGCAGCGTAGACCCCAGGGGGGGTACTGAAGCTTTCTTT.

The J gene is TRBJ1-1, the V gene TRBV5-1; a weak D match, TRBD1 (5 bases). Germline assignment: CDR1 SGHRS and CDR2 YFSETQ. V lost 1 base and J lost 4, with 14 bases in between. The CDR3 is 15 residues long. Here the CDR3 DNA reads TGCGCCAGCAGCTTGAGGGGTCAGGGAAGCACTGAAGCTTTCTTT. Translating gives CASSLRGQGSTEAFF.

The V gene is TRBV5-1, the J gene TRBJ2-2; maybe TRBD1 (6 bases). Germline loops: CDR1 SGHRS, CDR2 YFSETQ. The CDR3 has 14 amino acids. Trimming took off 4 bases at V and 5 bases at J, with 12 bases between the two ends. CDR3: CASSEIQGTGELFF. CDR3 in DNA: TGCGCCAGCAGCGAAATACAGGGAACCGGGGAGCTGTTTTTT.

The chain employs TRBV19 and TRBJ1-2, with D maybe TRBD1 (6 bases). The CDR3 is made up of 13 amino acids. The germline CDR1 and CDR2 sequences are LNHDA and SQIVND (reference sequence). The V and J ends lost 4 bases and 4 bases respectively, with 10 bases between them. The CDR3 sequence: CASSTGDGYGYTF. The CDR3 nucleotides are TGTGCCAGTAGTACAGGGGACGGCTATGGCTACACCTTC.

The CDR3 spells CASRLGTANEKLFF. The CDR3 region has the DNA TGCGCCAGCAGACTCGGGACGGCTAATGAAAAACTGTTTTTT. The chain joins TRBV5-1 to TRBJ1-4; a weak D match, TRBD1 (5 bases). Trimming took off 5 bases at V and 3 bases at J, with 11 bases between the two ends. The CDR3 totals 14 residues. The germline gives CDR1 SGHRS, CDR2 YFSETQ. Together with reference TRBV5-1 and TRBJ1-4, the CDR3 gives the full variable domain: KAGVTQTPRYLIKTRGQQVTLSCSPISGHRSVSWYQQTPGQGLQFLFEYFSETQRNKGNFPGRFSGRQFSNSRSEMNVSTLELGDSALYLCASRLGTANEKLFFGSGTQLSVL.

The DNA of the CDR3 is TGTGCCTGGAGCGCAGGGGGCGCGGGTGAAAAACTGTTTTTT. Translation gives CAWSAGGAGEKLFF. The V gene is TRBV30, the J gene TRBJ1-4; 8 positions agree with TRBD1. Trimming at V came to 3 bases and at J to 7 bases, leaving 7 bases not matched to a gene. CDR3 length equals 14 residues. Germline V CDR1 and CDR2: GTSNPN, SVGIG (reference sequence).

CDR3 nucleotide sequence: TGTGCCAGTAGTCCCGCCCCAGGGATCCCCTATCAGCCCCAGCATTTT. Protein: CASSPAPGIPYQPQHF. The chain carries TRBV19 and TRBJ1-5, with D perhaps TRBD1 (5 bases). V shed 5 bases and J shed 5 bases, with 19 bases lying between them. Germline V lookup: CDR1 LNHDA, CDR2 SQIVND (reference sequence). CDR3 length: 16 residues.

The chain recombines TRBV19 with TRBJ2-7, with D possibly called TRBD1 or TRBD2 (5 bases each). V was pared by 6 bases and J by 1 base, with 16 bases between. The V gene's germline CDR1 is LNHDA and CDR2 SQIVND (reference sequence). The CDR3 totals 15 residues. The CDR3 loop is CASSGNGASSYEQYF. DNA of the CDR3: TGTGCCAGTAGCGGGAACGGGGCATCTTCCTACGAGCAGTACTTC.

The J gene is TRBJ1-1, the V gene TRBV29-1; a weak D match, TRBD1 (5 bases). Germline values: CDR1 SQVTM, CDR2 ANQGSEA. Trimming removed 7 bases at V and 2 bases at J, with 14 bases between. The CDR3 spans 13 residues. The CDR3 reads CSGIGGGNTEAFF. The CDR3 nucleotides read TGCAGCGGAATCGGGGGGGGAAACACTGAAGCTTTCTTT.

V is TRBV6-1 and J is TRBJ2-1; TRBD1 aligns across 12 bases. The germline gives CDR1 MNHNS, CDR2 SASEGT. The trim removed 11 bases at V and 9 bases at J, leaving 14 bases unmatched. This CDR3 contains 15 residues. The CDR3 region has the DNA TGTGCCTGCTCAGTGAGGGGACAGGGGGCCGGTGAGCAGTTCTTC. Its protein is CACSVRGQGAGEQFF.

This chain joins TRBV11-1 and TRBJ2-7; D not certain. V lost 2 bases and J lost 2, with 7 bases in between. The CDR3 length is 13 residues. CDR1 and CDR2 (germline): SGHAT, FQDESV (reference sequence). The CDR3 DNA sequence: TGTGCCAGCAGCTTACAGGAAACCTACGAGCAGTACTTC. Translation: CASSLQETYEQYF.

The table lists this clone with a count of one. The chain's CDR3 is CASSYSRGQGYGYTF. CDR3 in DNA: TGTGCCAGCAGTTACTCTCGGGGACAGGGGTATGGCTACACCTTC. V usage is TRBV6-5 and J usage is TRBJ1-2, with 10 positions matching TRBD1. J gave up 5 bases and V 0 bases, and 3 bases lay outside the gene matches. Looked up from germline, CDR1 is MNHEY and CDR2 is SVGAGI. This CDR3 has 15 amino acids.

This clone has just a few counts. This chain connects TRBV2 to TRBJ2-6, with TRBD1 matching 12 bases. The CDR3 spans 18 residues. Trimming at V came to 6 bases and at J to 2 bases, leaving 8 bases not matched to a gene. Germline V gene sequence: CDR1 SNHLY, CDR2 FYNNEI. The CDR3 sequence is CASSLRGTGGTGANVLTF. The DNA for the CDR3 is TGTGCCAGCAGCTTAAGAGGGACAGGGGGCACTGGGGCCAACGTCCTGACTTTC.

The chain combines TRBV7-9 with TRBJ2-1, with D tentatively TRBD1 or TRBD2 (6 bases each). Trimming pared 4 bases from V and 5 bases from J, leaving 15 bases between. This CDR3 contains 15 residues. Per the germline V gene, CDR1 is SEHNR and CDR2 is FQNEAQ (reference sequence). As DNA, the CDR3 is TGTGCCAGCAGCTCCCGGGGGCAGCAGGACAATGAGCAGTTCTTC. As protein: CASSSRGQQDNEQFF.